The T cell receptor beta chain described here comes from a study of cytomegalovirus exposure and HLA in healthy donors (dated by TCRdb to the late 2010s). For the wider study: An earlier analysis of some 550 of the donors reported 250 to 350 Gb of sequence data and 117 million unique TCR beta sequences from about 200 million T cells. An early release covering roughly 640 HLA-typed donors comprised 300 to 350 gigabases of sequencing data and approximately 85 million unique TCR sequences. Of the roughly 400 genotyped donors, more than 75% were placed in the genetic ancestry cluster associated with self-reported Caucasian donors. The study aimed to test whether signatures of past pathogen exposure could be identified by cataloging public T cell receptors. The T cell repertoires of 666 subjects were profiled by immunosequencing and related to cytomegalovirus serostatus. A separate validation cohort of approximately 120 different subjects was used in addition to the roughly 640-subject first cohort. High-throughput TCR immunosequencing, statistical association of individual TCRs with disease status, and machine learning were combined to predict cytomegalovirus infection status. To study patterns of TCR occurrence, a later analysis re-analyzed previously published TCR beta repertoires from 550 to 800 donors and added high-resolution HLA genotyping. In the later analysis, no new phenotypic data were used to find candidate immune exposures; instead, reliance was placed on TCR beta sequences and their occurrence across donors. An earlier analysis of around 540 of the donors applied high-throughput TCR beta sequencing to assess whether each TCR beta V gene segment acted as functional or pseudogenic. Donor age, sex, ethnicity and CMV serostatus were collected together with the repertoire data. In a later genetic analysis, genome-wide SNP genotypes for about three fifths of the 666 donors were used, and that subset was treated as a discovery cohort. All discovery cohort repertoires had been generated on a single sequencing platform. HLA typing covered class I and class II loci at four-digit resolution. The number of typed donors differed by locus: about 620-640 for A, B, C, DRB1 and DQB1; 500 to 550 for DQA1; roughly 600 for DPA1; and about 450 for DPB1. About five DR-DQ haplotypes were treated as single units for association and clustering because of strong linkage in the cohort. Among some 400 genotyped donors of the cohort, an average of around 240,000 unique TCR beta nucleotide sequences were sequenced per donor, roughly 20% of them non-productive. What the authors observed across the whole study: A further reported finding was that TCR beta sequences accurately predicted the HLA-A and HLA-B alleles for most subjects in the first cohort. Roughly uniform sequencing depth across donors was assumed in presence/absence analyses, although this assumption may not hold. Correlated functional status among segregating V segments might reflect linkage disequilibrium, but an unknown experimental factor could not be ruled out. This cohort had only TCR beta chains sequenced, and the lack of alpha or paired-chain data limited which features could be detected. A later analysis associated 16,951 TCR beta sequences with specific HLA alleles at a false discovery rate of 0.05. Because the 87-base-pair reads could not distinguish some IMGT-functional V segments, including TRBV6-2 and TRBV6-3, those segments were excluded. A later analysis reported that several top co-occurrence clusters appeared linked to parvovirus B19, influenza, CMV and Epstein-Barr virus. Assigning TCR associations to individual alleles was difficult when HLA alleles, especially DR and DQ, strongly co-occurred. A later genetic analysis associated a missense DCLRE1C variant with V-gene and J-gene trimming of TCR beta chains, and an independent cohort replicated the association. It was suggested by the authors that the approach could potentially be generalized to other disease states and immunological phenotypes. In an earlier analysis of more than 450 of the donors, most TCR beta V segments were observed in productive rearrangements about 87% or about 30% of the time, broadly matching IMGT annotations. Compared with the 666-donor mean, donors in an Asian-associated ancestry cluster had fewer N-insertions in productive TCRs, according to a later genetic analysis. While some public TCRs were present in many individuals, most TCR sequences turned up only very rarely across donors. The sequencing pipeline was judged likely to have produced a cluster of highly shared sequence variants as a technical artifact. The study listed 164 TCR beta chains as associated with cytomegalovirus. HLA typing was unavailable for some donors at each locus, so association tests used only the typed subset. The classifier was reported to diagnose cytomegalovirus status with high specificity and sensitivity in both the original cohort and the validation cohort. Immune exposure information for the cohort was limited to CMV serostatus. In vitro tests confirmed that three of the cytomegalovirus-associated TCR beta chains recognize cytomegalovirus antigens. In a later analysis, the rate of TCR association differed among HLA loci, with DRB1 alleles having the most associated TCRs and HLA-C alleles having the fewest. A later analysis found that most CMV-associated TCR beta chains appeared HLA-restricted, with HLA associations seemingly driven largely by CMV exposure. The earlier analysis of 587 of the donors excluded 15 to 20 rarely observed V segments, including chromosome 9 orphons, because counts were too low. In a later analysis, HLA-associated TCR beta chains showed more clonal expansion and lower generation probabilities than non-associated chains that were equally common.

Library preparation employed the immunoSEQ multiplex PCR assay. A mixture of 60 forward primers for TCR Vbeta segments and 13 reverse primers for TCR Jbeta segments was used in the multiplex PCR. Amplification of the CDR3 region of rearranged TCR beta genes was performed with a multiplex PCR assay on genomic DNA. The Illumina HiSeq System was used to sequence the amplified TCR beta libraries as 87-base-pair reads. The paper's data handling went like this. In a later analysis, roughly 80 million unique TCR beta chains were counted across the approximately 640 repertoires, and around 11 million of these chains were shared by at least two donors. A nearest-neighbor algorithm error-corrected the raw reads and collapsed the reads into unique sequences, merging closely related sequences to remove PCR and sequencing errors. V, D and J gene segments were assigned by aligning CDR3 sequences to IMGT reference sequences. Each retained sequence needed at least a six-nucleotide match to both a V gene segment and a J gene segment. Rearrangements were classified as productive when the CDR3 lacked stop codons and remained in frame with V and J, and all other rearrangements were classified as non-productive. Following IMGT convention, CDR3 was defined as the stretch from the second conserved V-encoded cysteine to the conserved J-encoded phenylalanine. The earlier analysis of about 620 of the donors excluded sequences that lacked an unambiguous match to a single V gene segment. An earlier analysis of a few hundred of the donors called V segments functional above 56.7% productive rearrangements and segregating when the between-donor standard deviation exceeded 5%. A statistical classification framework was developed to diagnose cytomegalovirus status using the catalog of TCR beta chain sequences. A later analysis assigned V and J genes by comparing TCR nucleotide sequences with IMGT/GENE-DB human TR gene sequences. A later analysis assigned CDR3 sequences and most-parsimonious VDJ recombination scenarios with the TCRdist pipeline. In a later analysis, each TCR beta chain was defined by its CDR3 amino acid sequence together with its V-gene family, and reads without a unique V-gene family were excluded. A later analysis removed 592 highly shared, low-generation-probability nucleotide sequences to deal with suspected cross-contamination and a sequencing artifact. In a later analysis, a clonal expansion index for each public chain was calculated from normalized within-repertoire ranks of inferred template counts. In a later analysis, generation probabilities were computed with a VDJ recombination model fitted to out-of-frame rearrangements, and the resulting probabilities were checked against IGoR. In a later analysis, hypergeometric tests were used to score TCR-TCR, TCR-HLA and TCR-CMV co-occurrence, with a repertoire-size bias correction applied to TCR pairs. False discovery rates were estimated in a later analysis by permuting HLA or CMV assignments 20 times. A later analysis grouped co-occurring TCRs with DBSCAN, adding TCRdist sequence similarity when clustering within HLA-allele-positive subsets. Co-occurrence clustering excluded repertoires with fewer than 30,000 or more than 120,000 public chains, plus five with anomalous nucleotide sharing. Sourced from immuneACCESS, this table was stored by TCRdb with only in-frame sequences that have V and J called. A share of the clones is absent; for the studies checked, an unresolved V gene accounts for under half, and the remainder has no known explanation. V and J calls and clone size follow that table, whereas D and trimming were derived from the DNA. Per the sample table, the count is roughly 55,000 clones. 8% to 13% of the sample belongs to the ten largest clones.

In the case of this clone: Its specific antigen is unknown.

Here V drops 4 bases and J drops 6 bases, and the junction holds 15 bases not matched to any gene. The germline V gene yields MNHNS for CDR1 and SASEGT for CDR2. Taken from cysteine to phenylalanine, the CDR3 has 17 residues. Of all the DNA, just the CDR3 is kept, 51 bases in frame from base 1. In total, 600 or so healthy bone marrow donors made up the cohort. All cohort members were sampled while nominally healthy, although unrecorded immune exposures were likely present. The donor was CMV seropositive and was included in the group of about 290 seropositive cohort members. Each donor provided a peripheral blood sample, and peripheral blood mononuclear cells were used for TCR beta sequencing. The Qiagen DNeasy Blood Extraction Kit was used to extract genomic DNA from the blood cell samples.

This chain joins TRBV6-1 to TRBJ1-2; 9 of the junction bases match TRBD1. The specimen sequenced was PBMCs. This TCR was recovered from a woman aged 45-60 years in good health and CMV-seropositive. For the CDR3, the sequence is CASSGINRGRFGDGYTF. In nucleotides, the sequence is TGTGCCAGCAGTGGTATAAACAGGGGGCGTTTTGGGGATGGCTACACCTTC.